Sequencing of this T cell receptor beta chain was carried out in a study of blood T cell repertoires in COVID-19. Study as a whole: Donors in the United States, Italy and Spain gave samples during acute or convalescent COVID-19.

The repertoire was sequenced with immunoSEQ multiplex PCR; TCRdb's copy has only in-frame clones and lacks some. The table records approximately 150,000 clones, about 83% of them present only once. The TCR comes from a woman in her sixties or seventies who had recovered from COVID-19. Material: peripheral blood.

CDR3 in amino acids: CASSTTRTSGRVNEQFF. The CDR3 DNA reads TGTGCCAGCAGTACAACACGGACTAGCGGGAGGGTCAATGAGCAGTTCTTC. V and J are TRBV6-2 or TRBV6-3 and TRBJ2-1; TRBD2 aligns across 15 bases. J gave up 6 bases and V 5 bases, and 8 bases lay outside the gene matches. CDR3 size: 17 residues. Germline V CDR1 and CDR2: MNHEY, SVGEGT.